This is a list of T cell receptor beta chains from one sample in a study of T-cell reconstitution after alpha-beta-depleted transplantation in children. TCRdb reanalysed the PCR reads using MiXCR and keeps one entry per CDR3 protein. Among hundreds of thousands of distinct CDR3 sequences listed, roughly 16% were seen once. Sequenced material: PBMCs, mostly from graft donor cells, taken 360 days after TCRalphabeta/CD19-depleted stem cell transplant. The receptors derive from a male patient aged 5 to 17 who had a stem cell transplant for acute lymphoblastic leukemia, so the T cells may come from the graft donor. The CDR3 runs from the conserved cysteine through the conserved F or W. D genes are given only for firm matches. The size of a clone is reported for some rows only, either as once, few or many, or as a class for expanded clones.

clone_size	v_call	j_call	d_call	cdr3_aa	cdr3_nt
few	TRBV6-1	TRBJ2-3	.	CASSPFWDTDTQYF	TGTGCCAGCAGTCCTTTCTGGGACACAGATACGCAGTATTTT
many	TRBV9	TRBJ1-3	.	CASSSSVGPYSGNTIYF	TGTGCCAGCAGCTCATCAGTGGGTCCCTACTCTGGAAACACCATATATTTT
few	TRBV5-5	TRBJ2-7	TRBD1	CASSLAPGTGAGYEQYF	TGTGCCAGCAGCTTGGCCCCCGGGACAGGGGCCGGCTACGAGCAGTACTTC
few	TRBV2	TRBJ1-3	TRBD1	CASSKDRGSSGNTIYF	TGTGCCAGCAGTAAGGACAGGGGAAGCTCTGGAAACACCATATATTTT
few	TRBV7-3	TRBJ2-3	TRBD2	CASILGTSGKDTQYF	TGTGCCAGCATTCTAGGGACTAGCGGGAAAGATACGCAGTATTTT
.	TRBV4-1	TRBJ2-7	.	CASSPLGAALFYEQYF	TGCGCCAGCAGCCCTCTGGGGGCCGCTCTATTCTACGAGCAGTACTTC
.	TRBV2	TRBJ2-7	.	CASSSEGLPYEQYF	TGTGCCAGCAGTTCCGAGGGACTTCCCTACGAGCAGTACTTC
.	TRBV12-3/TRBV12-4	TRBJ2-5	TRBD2	CASSLRGGLVQETQYF	TGTGCCAGCAGTTTACGGGGGGGCCTTGTTCAAGAGACCCAGTACTTC
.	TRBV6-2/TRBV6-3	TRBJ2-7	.	CASSYGEQYF	TGTGCCAGCAGTTACGGGGAGCAGTACTTC
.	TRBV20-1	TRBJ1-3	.	CSASWGPSSGNTIYF	TGCAGTGCTAGTTGGGGGCCGAGCTCTGGAAACACCATATATTTT
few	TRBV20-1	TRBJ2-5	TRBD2	CSANLGTSGRGQYF	TGCAGTGCTAACCTAGGGACTAGCGGGAGGGGACAGTACTTC
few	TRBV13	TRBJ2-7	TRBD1	CASSQTIGTGDYEQYF	TGTGCCAGCAGCCAGACGATCGGGACAGGGGACTACGAGCAGTACTTC
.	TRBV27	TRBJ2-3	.	CASSSPTRRVTDTQYF	TGTGCCAGCAGTAGCCCGACTAGGAGGGTCACAGATACGCAGTATTTT
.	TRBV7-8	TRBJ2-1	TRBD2	CASSLGGLANPLTYNEQFF	TGTGCCAGCAGCTTAGGAGGACTAGCAAACCCCCTGACCTACAATGAGCAGTTCTTC
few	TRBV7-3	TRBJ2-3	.	CASSLSPYARQSYPTDTQYF	TGTGCCAGCAGCTTAAGTCCCTACGCAAGACAGTCCTATCCCACAGATACGCAGTATTTT
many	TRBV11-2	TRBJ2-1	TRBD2	CASRSTSGRGNEQFF	TGTGCCAGCAGGTCGACTAGCGGGAGGGGGAATGAGCAGTTCTTC
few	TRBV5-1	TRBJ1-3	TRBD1	CASRLVPGQGNTIYF	TGCGCCAGCAGGCTAGTTCCGGGACAGGGAAACACCATATATTTT
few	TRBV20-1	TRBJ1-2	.	CSARDRMAGSFYGYTF	TGCAGTGCTAGAGATAGGATGGCAGGGAGCTTCTATGGCTACACCTTC
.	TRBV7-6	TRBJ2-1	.	CASSLEVADSYNEQFF	TGTGCCAGCAGCTTAGAAGTAGCGGACTCCTACAATGAGCAGTTCTTC
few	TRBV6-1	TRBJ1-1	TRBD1	CASSAAGQINTEAFF	TGTGCCAGCAGTGCGGCGGGACAGATAAACACTGAAGCTTTCTTT
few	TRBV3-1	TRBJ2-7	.	CASSLRGQAWVSEQYF	TGTGCCAGCAGCCTGCGAGGGCAGGCGTGGGTCAGCGAGCAGTACTTC
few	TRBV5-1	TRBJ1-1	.	CASSLRLVGTRTEAFF	TGCGCCAGCAGCTTGCGGCTTGTGGGAACGAGGACTGAAGCTTTCTTT
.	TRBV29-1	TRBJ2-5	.	CSVVGGGSSPQETQYF	TGCAGCGTCGTGGGGGGGGGCTCGTCCCCCCAAGAGACCCAGTACTTC
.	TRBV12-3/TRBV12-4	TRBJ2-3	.	CASSSNRGSTDTQYF	TGTGCCAGCAGCTCAAACCGCGGTAGCACAGATACGCAGTATTTT
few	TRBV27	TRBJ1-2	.	CASSGRGVPGYGYTF	TGTGCCAGCAGTGGAAGGGGGGTGCCCGGCTATGGCTACACCTTC
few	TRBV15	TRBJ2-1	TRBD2	CATSGGLAAYNEQFF	TGTGCCACCAGCGGGGGACTAGCGGCGTACAATGAGCAGTTCTTC
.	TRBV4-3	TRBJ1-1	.	CASRHGPQGPNTEAFF	TGCGCCAGCAGACACGGGCCGCAGGGACCGAACACTGAAGCTTTCTTT
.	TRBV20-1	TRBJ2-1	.	CSARAFPSSYNEQFF	TGCAGTGCTAGAGCTTTCCCATCCTCCTACAATGAGCAGTTCTTC
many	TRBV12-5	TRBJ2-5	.	CASGAPQAPETQYF	TGTGCTAGTGGTGCACCCCAGGCGCCGGAGACCCAGTACTTC
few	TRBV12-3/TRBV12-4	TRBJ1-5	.	CASSLGGSFNQPQHF	TGTGCCAGCAGTTTAGGGGGGTCCTTCAATCAGCCCCAGCATTTT
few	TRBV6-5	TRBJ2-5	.	CASSLRGAKTQYF	TGTGCCAGCAGTTTACGGGGAGCGAAGACCCAGTACTTC
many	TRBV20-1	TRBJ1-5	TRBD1	CSARQEQGLSNQPQHF	TGCAGTGCTAGACAAGAACAGGGGTTGAGCAATCAGCCCCAGCATTTT
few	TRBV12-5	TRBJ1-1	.	CASGLAPGGRDTEAFF	TGTGCTAGTGGTTTGGCCCCGGGAGGGAGAGACACTGAAGCTTTCTTT
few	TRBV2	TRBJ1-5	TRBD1	CASRMTGDGQPQHF	TGTGCCAGCAGAATGACAGGGGACGGTCAGCCCCAGCATTTT
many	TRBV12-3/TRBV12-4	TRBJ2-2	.	CASSLGQAGTGELFF	TGTGCCAGCAGTTTAGGACAGGCGGGCACCGGGGAGCTGTTTTTT
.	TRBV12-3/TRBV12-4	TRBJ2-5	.	CASSFPIRGRETQYF	TGTGCCAGCAGTTTCCCTATAAGAGGCCGGGAGACCCAGTACTTC
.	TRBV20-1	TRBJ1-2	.	CSARGVGNGYTF	TGCAGTGCTAGAGGGGTGGGGAATGGCTACACCTTC
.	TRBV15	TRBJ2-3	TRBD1	CATRDRDPDTQYF	TGTGCCACCAGGGACAGGGACCCAGATACGCAGTATTTT
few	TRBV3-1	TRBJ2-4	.	CASSQDSGRNIQYF	TGTGCCAGCAGCCAAGATTCAGGGAGGAACATTCAGTACTTC
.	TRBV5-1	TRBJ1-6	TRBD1	CASSTGTGPSPLHF	TGCGCCAGCAGCACGGGGACAGGACCCTCACCCCTCCACTTT
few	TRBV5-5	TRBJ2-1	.	CASSKTESEQFF	TGTGCCAGCAGCAAGACAGAGAGTGAGCAGTTCTTC
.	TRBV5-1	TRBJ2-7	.	CASSLEGPHNGEQYF	TGCGCCAGCAGCCTCGAGGGTCCCCATAATGGTGAGCAGTACTTC
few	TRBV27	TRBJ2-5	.	CASSFKGGETQYF	TGTGCCAGCAGTTTCAAAGGTGGCGAGACCCAGTACTTC
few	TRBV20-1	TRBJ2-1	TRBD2	CSARRREAYNEQFF	TGCAGTGCTAGACGGCGGGAGGCGTACAATGAGCAGTTCTTC